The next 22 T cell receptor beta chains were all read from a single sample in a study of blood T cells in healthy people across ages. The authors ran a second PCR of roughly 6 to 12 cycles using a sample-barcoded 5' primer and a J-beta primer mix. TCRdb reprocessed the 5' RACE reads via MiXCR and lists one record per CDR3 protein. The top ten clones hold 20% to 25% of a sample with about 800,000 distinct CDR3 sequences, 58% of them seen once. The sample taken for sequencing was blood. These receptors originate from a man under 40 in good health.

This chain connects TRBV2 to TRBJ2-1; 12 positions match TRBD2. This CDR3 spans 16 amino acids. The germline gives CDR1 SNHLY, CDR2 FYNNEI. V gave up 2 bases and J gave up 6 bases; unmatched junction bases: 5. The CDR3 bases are TGTGCCAGCAGTGAACTAGCGGGGGGGCTCTCCAATGAGCAGTTCTTC. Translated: CASSELAGGLSNEQFF. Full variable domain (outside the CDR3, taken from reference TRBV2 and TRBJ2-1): EPEVTQTPSHQVTQMGQEVILRCVPISNHLYFYWYRQILGQKVEFLVSFYNNEISEKSEIFDDQFSVERPDGSNFTLKIRSTKLEDSAMYFCASSELAGGLSNEQFFGPGTRLTVL.

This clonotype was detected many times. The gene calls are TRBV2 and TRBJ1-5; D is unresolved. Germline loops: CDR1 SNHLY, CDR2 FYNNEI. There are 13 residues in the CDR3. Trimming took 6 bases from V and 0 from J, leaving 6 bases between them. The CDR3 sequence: CASRALSNQPQHF. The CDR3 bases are TGTGCCAGCAGAGCCCTTAGCAATCAGCCCCAGCATTTT.

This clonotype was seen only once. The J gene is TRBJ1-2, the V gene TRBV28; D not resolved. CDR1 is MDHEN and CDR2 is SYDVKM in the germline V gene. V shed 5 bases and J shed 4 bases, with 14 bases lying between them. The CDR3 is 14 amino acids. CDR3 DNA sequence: TGTGCCAGCAGTCAGCCGGACGGAAGCTATGGCTACACCTTC. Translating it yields CASSQPDGSYGYTF.

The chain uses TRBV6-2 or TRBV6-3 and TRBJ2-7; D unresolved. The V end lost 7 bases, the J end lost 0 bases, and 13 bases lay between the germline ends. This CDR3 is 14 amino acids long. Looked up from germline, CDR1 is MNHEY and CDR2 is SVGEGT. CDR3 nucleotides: TGTGCCAGCAACCCAGGACGGCACTCCTACGAGCAGTACTTC. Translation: CASNPGRHSYEQYF.

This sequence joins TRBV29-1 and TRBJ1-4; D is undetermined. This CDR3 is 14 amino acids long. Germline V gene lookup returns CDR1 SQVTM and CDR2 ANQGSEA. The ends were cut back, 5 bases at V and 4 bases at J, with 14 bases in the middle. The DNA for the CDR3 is TGCAGCGTTCTGATGGCAGCCAGTAATGAAAAACTGTTTTTT. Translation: CSVLMAASNEKLFF.

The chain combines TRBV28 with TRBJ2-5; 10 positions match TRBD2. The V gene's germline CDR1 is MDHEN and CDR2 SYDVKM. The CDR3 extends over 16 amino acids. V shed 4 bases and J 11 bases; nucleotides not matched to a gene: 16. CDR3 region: CASSSPAGGRVNEQYF. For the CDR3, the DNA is TGTGCCAGCAGTTCCCCAGCGGGAGGGCGTGTCAATGAGCAGTACTTC.

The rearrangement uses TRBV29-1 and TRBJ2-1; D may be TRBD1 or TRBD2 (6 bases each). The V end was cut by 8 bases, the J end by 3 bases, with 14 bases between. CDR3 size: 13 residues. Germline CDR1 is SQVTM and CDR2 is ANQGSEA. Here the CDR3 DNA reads TGCAGCTCCTGTGAGGGGGGCTACAATGAGCAGTTCTTC. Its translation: CSSCEGGYNEQFF.

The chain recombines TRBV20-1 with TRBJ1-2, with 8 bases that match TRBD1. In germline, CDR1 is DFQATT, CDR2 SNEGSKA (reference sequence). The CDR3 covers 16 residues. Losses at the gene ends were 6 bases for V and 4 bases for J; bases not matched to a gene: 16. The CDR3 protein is CSAGTGGPHHVYGYTF. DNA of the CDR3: TGCAGTGCCGGGACAGGAGGTCCTCATCATGTCTATGGCTACACCTTC.

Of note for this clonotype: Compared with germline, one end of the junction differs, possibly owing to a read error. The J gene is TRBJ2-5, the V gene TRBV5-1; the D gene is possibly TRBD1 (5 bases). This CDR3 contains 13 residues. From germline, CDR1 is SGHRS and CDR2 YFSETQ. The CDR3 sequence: CASRPTGQETRYF. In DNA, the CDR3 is TGCGCCAGCAGGCCTACAGGACAAGAGACCCGGTACTTC.

CDR3 DNA sequence: TGCGCCAGCAGCTTGGTCGGGGACCCTAGCACAGATACGCAGTATTTT. This codes for CASSLVGDPSTDTQYF. The chain joins TRBV5-1 to TRBJ2-3; D might be TRBD1 or TRBD2, each matching 5 bases. Trimming pared 0 bases from V and 0 bases from J, leaving 11 bases between. CDR1 is SGHRS and CDR2 is YFSETQ in the germline V gene. The CDR3 sequence is 16 residues long.

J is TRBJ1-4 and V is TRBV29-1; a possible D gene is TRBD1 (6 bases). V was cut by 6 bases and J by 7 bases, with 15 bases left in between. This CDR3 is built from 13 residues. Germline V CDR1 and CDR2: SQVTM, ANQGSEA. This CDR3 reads CSVRTDRSEKLFF. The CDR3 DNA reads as TGCAGCGTACGAACGGACAGATCTGAAAAACTGTTTTTT.

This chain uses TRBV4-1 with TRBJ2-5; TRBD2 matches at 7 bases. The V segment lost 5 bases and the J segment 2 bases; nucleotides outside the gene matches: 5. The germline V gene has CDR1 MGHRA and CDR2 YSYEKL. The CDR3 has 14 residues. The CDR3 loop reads CASSWRERQETQYF. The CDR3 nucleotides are TGCGCCAGCAGCTGGCGGGAGAGACAAGAGACCCAGTACTTC.

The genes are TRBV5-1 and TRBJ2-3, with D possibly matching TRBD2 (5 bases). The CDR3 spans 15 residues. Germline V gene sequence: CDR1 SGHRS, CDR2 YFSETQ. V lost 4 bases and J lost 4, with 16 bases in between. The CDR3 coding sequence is TGCGCCAGCAGCATCGGGGATCCTCGCTCAGATACGCAGTATTTT. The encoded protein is CASSIGDPRSDTQYF.

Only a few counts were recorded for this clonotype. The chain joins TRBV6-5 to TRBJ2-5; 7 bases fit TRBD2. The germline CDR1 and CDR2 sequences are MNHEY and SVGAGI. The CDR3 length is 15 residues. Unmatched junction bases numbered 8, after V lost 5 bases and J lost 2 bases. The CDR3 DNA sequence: TGTGCCAGCAGTCCTCAATGGGGGGGACAAGAGACCCAGTACTTC. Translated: CASSPQWGGQETQYF.

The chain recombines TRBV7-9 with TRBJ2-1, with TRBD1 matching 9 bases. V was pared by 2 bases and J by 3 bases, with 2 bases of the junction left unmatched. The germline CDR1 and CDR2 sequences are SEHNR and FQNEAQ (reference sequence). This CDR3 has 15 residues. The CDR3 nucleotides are TGTGCCAGCAGCTTAAGGGACAGGGACTACAATGAGCAGTTCTTC. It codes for CASSLRDRDYNEQFF.

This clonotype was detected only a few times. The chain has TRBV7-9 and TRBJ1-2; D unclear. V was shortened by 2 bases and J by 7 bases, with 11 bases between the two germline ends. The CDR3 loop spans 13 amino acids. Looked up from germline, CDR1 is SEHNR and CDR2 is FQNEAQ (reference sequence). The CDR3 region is CASSLSPGIGYTF. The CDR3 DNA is TGTGCCAGCAGCTTAAGCCCGGGGATTGGCTACACCTTC.

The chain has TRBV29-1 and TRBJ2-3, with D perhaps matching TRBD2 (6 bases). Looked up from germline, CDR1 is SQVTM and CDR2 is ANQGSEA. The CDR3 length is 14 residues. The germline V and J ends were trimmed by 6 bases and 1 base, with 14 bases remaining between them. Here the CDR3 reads CSVRRGIGTDTQYF. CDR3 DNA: TGCAGCGTGAGGAGGGGCATTGGCACAGATACGCAGTATTTT.

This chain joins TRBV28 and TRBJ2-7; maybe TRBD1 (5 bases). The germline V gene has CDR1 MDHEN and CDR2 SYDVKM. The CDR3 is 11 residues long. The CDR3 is CIRETDYEQYF. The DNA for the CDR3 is TGTATCCGAGAGACAGATTACGAGCAGTACTTC.

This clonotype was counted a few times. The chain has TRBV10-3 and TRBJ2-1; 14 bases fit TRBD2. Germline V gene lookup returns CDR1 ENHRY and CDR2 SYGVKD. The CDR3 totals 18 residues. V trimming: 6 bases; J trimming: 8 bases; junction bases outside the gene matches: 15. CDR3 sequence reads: CAISEPLGTSGRTYEQFF. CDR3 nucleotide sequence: TGTGCCATCAGCGAACCTCTCGGGACTAGCGGGAGAACCTATGAGCAGTTCTTC.

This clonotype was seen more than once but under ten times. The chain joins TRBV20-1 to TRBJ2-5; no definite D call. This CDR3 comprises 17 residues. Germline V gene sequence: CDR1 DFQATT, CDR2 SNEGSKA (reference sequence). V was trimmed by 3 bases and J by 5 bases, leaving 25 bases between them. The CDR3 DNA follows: TGCAGTGCTAGGAACCTCAGGTCGGCCTCAGTGGGGGAGACCCAGTACTTC. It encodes CSARNLRSASVGETQYF.

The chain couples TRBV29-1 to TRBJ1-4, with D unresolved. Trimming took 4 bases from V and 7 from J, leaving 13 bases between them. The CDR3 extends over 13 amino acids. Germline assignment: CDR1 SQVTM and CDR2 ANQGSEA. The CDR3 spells CSVGLVAAEKLFF. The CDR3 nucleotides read TGCAGCGTTGGTCTGGTGGCGGCTGAAAAACTGTTTTTT.

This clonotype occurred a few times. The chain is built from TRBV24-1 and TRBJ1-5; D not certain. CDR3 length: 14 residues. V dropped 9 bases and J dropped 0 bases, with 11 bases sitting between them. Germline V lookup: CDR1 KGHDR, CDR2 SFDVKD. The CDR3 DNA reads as TGTGCCACCTCCAGCCGCAATAGCAATCAGCCCCAGCATTTT. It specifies CATSSRNSNQPQHF.